The sequence of this TCR beta chain was determined in a study of blood T cell repertoires in COVID-19. On the study more broadly: The samples span acute and convalescent COVID-19 from the United States, Italy and Spain. PBMCs, B-cell-depleted T cells, or T cells provided the cDNA or gDNA that made up the material.

Trimming shortened V by 6 bases and J by 9 bases, and 17 bases separated the two germline ends. Germline CDR1 is ENHRY and CDR2 is SYGVKD. CDR3 length: 14 residues. Per the authors' pipeline: Reference gene primer amplification gave nucleated cell count estimates. Data came from immunoSEQ multiplex PCR; TCRdb stores just in-frame clones and leaves some out. The V and J calls and the clone size are those of that table, but D and trimming were determined from the DNA. Of under 200,000 clones in the sample, approximately 91% were seen once. The chain recombines TRBV10-3 with TRBJ2-2; TRBD1 is a possible D gene (6 bases). The TCR was taken from an older man with active or convalescent COVID-19. What was sequenced was peripheral blood. CDR3 bases: TGTGCCATCAGAAGGGACACATCACCGAGGGAGCTGTTTTTT. Translated, it gives CAIRRDTSPRELFF.